This T cell receptor (beta chain) originates from a study of read filtering for tumor transcriptome and immune sequencing. Background on the study: Per sample, TCR-region reads ranged about 4 to 11 million by IR-seq, roughly 85 to 1,300 by RNA-seq. Study-wide points: Sorted CD138-negative bone marrow cells were not purified T cells. IR-seq captured clonotypes deeper and more reliably than RNA-seq.

After removal of 8 bases from V and 2 bases from J, the junction contained 9 bases not matched to a gene. The CDR3 is made up of 15 amino acids. Germline assignment: CDR1 LNHDA and CDR2 SQIVND (reference sequence). This library used about 400 ng RNA and molecular barcoded adaptors spanning alpha/delta and beta/gamma chains. TCRdb analysed the reads with MiXCR anew, one entry per CDR3 protein. The repertoire includes roughly 67,000 distinct CDR3 sequences, roughly a fifth of them detected once, and around 9.9% sits in the top ten. Bone marrow was sampled from every patient at the time of active disease. This clonotype occurred a few times. Antigen: not known.

The clonotype comes from a donor aged 40 or older with multiple myeloma. The V gene is TRBV19, the J gene TRBJ1-1; 9 positions match TRBD1. The sample comprised a population of CD138-negative cells sorted from bone marrow. The DNA of the CDR3 is TGTGCCAGTCAACCGGGACAGGGAATCAACACTGAAGCTTTCTTT. Translated, it gives CASQPGQGINTEAFF.